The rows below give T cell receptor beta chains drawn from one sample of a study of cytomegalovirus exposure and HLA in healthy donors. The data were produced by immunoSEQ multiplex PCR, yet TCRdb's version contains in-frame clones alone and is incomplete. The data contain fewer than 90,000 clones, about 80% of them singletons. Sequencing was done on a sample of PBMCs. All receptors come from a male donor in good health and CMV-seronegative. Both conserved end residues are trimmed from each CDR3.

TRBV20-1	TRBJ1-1	SAGTVEAF
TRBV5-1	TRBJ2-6	ASSPWEQQSSGANVLT
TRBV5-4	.	ASSLGDRAYEQY
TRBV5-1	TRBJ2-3	ASSPGLAGGPSTDTQY
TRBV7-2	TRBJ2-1	ASSLPSSNEQF
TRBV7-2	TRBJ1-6	ASSPDSSYNSPLH
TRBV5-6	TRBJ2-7	ASSFRYEQY
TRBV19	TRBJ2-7	ASSIGQTGVGEQY
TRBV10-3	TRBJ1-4	AIKETATNEKLF
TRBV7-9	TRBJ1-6	ASSLAGGSSYNSPLH
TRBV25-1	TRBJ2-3	ASSAQQERFTDTQY
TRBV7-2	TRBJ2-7	ASSVGSYEQY
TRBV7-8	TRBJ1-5	ASSLLTVQGRRQPQH
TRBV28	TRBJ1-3	ASRGTVMTGAIY
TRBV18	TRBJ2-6	ASSPGTGVSGANVLT